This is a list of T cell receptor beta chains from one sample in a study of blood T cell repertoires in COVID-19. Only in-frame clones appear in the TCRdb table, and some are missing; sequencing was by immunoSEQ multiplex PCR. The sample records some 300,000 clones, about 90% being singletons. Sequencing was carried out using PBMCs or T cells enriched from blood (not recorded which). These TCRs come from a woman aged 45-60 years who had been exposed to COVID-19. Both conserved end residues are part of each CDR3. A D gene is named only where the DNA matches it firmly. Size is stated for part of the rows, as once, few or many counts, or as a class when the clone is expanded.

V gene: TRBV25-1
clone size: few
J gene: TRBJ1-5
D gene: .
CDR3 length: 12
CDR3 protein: CASRQGNQPQHF
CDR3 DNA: TGTGCCAGCAGACAGGGCAATCAGCCCCAGCATTTT

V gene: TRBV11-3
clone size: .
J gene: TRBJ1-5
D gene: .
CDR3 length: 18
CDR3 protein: CASSLDQVYGGAHQPQHF
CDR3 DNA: TGTGCCAGCAGCTTAGATCAGGTCTACGGGGGAGCACATCAGCCCCAGCATTTT

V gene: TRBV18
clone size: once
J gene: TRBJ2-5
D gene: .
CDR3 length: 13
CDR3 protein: CASSPGSQETQYF
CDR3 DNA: TGTGCCAGCTCACCAGGCTCCCAAGAGACCCAGTACTTC

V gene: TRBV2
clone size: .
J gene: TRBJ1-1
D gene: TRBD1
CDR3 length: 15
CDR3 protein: CASSSRQGTDTEAFF
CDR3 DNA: TGTGCCAGCAGTAGCAGACAGGGGACGGACACTGAAGCTTTCTTT

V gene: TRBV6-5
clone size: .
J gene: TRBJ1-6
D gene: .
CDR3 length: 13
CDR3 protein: CASSYSMGSPLHF
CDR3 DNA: TGTGCCAGCAGTTACTCGATGGGCTCACCCCTCCACTTT

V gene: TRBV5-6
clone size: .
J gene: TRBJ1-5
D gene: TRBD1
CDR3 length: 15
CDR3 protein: CASSLYRGPNQPQHF
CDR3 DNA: TGTGCCAGCAGCTTGTACAGGGGTCCCAATCAGCCCCAGCATTTT

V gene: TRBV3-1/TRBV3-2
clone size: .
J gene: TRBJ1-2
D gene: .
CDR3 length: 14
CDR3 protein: CASSQGPASYGYTF
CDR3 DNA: TGTGCCAGCAGCCAAGGCCCAGCGAGCTATGGCTACACCTTC

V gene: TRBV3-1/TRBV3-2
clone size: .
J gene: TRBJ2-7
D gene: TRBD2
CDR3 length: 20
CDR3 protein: CASSQDPSGGVIGSSYEQYF
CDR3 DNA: TGTGCCAGCAGCCAAGACCCAAGCGGGGGGGTGATAGGGAGCTCCTACGAGCAGTACTTC

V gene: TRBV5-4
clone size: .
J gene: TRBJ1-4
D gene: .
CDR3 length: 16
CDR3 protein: CASSLGGGAPGEKLFF
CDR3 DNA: TGTGCCAGCAGCTTGGGTGGAGGGGCCCCCGGGGAAAAACTGTTTTTT

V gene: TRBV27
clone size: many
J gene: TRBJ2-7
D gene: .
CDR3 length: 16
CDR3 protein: CASNQRGGTALYEQYF
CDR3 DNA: TGTGCCAGCAATCAACGAGGGGGGACAGCCCTCTACGAGCAGTACTTC

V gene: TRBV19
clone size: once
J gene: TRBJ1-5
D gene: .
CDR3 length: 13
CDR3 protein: CASGMGPLQPQHF
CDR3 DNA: TGTGCCAGTGGGATGGGGCCCCTTCAGCCCCAGCATTTT

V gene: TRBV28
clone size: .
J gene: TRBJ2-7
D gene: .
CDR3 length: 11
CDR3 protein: CASTLRYEQYF
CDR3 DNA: TGTGCCAGCACCCTGAGGTACGAGCAGTACTTC

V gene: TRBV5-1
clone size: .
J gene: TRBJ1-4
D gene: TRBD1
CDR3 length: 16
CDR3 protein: CASSGGQGTTNEKLFF
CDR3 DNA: TGCGCCAGCAGCGGAGGACAGGGCACAACTAATGAAAAACTGTTTTTT

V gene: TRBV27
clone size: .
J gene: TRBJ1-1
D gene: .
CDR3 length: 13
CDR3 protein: CASSLQMNTEAFF
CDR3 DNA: TGTGCCAGCAGTTTACAGATGAACACTGAAGCTTTCTTT

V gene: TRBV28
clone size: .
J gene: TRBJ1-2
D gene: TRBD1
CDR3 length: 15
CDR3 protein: CASSGTGSSHYGYTF
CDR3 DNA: TGTGCCAGTTCCGGGACAGGGTCGTCCCACTATGGCTACACCTTC

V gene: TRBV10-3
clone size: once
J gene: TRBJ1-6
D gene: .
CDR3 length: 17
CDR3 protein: CAISELGSGQRNSPLHF
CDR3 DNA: TGTGCCATCAGTGAGCTAGGCTCGGGCCAGCGGAATTCACCCCTCCACTTT

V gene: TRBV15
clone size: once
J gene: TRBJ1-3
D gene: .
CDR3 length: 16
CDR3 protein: CATSRVSSSSGNTIYF
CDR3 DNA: TGTGCCACCAGCAGAGTTTCAAGTAGCTCTGGAAACACCATATATTTT

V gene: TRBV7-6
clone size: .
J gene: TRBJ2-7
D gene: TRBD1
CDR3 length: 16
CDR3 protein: CASSPELQGKDYEQYF
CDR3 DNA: TGTGCCAGCAGCCCAGAATTACAGGGGAAGGACTACGAGCAGTACTTC

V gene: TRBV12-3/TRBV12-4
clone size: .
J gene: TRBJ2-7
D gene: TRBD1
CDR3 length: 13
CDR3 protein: CASSPGQGIEQYF
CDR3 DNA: TGTGCCAGCAGTCCAGGACAGGGGATCGAGCAGTACTTC

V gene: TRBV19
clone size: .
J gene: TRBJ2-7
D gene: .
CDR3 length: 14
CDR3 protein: CASSTRQASYEQYF
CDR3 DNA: TGTGCCAGTAGTACCCGACAGGCATCCTACGAGCAGTACTTC

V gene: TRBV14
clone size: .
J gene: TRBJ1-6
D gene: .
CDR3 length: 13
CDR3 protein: CASSQGAYSPLHF
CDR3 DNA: TGTGCCAGCAGCCAAGGGGCTTATTCACCCCTCCACTTT

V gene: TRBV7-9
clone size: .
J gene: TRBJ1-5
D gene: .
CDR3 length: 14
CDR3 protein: CASSLTGSNQPQHF
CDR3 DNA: TGTGCCAGCAGCTTAACAGGGAGCAATCAGCCCCAGCATTTT

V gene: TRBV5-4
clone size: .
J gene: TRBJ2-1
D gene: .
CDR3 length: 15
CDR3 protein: CASSLFGVTYNEQFF
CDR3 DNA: TGTGCCAGCAGCTTGTTCGGGGTCACCTACAATGAGCAGTTCTTC

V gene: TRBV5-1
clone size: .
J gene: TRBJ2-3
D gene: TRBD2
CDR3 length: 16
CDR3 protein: CASSVLAGVLTDTQYF
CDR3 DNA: TGCGCCAGCAGCGTCCTAGCGGGGGTTCTGACAGATACGCAGTATTTT

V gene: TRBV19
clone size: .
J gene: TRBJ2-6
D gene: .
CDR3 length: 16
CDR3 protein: CASSITGKSGANVLTF
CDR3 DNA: TGTGCCAGTAGTATAACGGGTAAATCTGGGGCCAACGTCCTGACTTTC

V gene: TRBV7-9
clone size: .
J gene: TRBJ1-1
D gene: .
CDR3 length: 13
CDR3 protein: CASSLVENTEAFF
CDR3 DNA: TGTGCCAGCAGCTTAGTAGAGAACACTGAAGCTTTCTTT

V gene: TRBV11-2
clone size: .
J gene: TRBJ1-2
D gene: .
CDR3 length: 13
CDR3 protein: CASSLAAGNGYTF
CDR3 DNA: TGTGCCAGCAGCTTAGCGGCAGGGAATGGCTACACCTTC

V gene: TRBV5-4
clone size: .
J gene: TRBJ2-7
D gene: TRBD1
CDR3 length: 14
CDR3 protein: CASSLGTGGYEQYF
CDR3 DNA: TGTGCCAGCAGCTTGGGGACAGGGGGGTACGAGCAGTACTTC

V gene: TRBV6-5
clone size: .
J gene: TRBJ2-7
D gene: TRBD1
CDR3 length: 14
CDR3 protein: CASTSGTGRYEQYF
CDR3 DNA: TGTGCCAGTACCTCCGGGACAGGGAGGTACGAGCAGTACTTC

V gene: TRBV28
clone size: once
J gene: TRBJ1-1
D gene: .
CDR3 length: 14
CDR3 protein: CATVRRAMNTEAFF
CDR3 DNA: TGTGCCACCGTCCGCAGGGCCATGAACACTGAAGCTTTCTTT

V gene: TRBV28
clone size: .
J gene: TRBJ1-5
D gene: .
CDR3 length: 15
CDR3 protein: CASSLSPGGNQPQHF
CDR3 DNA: TGTGCCAGCAGTCTAAGCCCAGGCGGCAATCAGCCCCAGCATTTT

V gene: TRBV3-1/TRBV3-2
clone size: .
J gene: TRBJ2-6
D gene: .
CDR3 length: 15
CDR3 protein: CASSQQPGGANVLTF
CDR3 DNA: TGTGCCAGCAGCCAACAACCGGGGGGGGCCAACGTCCTGACTTTC

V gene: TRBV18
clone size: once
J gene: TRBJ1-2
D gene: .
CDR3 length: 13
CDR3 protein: CASSPGAGYGYTF
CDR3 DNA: TGTGCCAGCTCACCAGGGGCCGGCTATGGCTACACCTTC

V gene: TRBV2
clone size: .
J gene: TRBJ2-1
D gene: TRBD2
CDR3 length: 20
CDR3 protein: CASSSNEGSGGPSSYNEQFF
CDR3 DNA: TGTGCCAGCAGTTCGAACGAAGGTAGCGGGGGGCCGAGCTCCTACAATGAGCAGTTCTTC

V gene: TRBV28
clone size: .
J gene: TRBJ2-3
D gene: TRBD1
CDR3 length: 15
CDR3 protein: CASSSGTGVTDTQYF
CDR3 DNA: TGTGCCAGCAGCTCCGGGACAGGGGTCACAGATACGCAGTATTTT

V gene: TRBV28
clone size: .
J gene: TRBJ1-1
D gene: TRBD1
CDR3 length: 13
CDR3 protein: CATEGQGASEAFF
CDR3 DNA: TGTGCCACAGAGGGACAGGGGGCCTCTGAAGCTTTCTTT

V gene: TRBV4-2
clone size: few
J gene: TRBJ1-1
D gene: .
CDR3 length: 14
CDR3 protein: CASSQGQVNTEAFF
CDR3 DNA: TGTGCCAGCAGCCAAGGACAAGTGAACACTGAAGCTTTCTTT

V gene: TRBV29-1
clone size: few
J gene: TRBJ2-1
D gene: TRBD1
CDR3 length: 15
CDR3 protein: CSVGQGPYSYNEQFF
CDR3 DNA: TGCAGCGTGGGACAGGGGCCCTACTCCTACAATGAGCAGTTCTTC

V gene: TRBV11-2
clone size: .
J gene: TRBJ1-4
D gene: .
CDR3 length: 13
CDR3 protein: CASSFEEGEKLFF
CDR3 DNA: TGTGCCAGCAGCTTCGAGGAGGGTGAAAAACTGTTTTTT

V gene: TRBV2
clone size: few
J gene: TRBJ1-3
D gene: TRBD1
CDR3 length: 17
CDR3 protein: CASSLWTGLSSGNTIYF
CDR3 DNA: TGTGCCAGCAGCTTATGGACAGGGCTGTCGTCTGGAAACACCATATATTTT

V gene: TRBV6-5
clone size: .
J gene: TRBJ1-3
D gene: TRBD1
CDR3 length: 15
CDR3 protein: CASAIAGGSGNTIYF
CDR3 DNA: TGTGCCAGCGCAATAGCAGGGGGCTCTGGAAACACCATATATTTT

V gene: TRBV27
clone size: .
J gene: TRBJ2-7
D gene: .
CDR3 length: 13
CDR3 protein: CASSATGYYEQYF
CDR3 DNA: TGTGCCAGCAGCGCTACAGGGTACTACGAGCAGTACTTC

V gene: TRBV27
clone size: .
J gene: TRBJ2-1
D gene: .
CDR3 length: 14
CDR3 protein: CASSGWDTYNEQFF
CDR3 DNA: TGTGCCAGCAGTGGGTGGGACACCTACAATGAGCAGTTCTTC

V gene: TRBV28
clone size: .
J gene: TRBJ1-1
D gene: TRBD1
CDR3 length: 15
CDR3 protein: CASTSPGTGDTEAFF
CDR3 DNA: TGTGCCAGCACAAGTCCGGGGACAGGGGACACTGAAGCTTTCTTT

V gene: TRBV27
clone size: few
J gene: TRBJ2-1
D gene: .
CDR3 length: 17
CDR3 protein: CASSPNAPPDSDNEQFF
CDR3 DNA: TGTGCCAGCAGTCCGAATGCCCCCCCGGACTCTGACAATGAGCAGTTCTTC

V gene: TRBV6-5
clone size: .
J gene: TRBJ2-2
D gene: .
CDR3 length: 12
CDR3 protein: CASSYYSGELFF
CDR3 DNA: TGTGCCAGCAGTTATTATTCCGGGGAGCTGTTTTTT

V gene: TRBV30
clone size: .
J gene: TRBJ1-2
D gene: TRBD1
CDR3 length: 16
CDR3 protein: CAWSEKGQKANYGYTF
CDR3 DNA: TGTGCCTGGAGCGAAAAGGGACAGAAAGCTAACTATGGCTACACCTTC

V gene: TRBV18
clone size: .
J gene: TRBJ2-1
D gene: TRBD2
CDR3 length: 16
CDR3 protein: CASSPLPSGGTNEQFF
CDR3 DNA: TGTGCCAGCTCACCACTGCCTAGCGGGGGGACGAATGAGCAGTTCTTC

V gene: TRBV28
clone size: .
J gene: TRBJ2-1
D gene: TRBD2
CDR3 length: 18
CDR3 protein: CASSLPFLAGGMDNEQFF
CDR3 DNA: TGTGCCAGCAGTTTACCCTTCCTAGCGGGGGGGATGGACAATGAGCAGTTCTTC

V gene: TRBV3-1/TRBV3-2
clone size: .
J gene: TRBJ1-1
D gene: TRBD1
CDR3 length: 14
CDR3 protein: CASSRQGGNTEAFF
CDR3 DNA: TGTGCCAGCAGCAGACAGGGAGGGAACACTGAAGCTTTCTTT

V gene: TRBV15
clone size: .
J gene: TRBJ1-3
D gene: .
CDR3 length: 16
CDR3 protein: CATTRGHTSSGNTIYF
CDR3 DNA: TGTGCCACCACCCGGGGTCACACGAGCTCTGGAAACACCATATATTTT

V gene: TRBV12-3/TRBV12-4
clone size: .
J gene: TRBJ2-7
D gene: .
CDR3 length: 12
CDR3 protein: CASSLGIYEQYF
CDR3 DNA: TGTGCCAGCAGCTTAGGTATTTACGAGCAGTACTTC

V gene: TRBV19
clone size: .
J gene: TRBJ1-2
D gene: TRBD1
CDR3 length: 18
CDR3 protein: CASTAGLGQANKKGGYTF
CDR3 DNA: TGTGCCAGTACCGCCGGCCTAGGACAGGCAAACAAGAAGGGAGGCTACACCTTC

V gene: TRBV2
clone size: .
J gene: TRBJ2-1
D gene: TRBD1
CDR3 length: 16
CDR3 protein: CASSPRTGDSYNEQFF
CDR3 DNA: TGTGCCAGCAGTCCACGGACAGGGGACTCCTACAATGAGCAGTTCTTC